This T cell receptor beta chain was observed in a study of T cells in localized non-small cell lung cancer. Sequencing used immunoSEQ multiplex PCR; TCRdb keeps in-frame clones, though not all of them. Of 45,000 to 70,000 clones detected, roughly 90% appear once; the ten largest clones hold roughly 5.1%. The CDR3 spans 17 residues. Germline values: CDR1 SGHRS, CDR2 YFSETQ. The germline V and J ends were trimmed by 2 bases and 0 bases, with 15 bases remaining between them. The source is a woman between 35 and 70 years old with stage I lung adenocarcinoma. The sample here was peripheral blood, taken before any cancer treatment. The chain couples TRBV5-1 to TRBJ1-3; no firm D call. The CDR3 is CASSFLSSQHSGNTIYF. The CDR3 bases are TGCGCCAGCAGCTTCTTGTCCAGCCAGCACTCTGGAAACACCATATATTTT.